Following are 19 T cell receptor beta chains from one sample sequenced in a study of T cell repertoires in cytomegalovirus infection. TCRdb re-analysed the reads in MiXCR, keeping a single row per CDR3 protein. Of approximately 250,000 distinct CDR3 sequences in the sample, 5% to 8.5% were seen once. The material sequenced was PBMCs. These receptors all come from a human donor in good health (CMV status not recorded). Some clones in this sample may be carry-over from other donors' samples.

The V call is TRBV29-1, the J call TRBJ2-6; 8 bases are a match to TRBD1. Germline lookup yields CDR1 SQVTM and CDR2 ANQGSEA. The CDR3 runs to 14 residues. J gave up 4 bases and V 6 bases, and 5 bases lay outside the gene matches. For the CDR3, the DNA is TGCAGCGTCCGGACAGGGCTCGGGGCCAACGTCCTGACTTTC. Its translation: CSVRTGLGANVLTF.

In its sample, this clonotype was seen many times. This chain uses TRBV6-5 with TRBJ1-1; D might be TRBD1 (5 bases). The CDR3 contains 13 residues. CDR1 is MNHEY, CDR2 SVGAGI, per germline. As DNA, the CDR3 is TGTGCAGCCGCATGGCAGGGCGGCACTGAAGCTTTCTTT. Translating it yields CAAAWQGGTEAFF.

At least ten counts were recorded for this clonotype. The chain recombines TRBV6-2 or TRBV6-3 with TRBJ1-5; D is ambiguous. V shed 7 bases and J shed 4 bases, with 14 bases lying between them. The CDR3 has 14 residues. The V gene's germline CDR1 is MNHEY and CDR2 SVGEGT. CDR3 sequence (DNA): TGTGCCAGCACCCCGTCGACGGAGAATCAGCCCCAGCATTTT. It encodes CASTPSTENQPQHF.

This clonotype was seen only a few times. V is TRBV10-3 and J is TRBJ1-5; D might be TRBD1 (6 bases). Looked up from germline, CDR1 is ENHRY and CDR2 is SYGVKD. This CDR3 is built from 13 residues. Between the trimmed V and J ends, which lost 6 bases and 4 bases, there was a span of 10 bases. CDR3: CAIRDRENQPQHF. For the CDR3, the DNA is TGTGCCATCAGGGACAGAGAGAATCAGCCCCAGCATTTT.

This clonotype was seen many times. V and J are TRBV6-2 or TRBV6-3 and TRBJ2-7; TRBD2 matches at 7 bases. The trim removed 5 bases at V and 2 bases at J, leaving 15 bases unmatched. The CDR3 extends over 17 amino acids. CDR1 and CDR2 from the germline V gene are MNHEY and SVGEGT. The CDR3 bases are TGTGCCAGCAGTCGACCCCCCCGGACTAGAAAAACCTACGAGCAGTACTTC. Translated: CASSRPPRTRKTYEQYF.

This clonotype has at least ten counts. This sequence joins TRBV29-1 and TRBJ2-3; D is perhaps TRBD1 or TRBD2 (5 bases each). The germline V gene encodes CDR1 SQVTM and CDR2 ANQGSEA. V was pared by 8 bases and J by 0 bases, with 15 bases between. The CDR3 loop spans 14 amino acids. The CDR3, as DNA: TGCAGCCTTTTTGGGGGAACTAGCACAGATACGCAGTATTTT. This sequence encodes CSLFGGTSTDTQYF.

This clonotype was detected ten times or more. The CDR3 protein is CASSFGGGETQYF. The CDR3, as DNA: TGTGCCAGCAGTTTTGGGGGAGGCGAGACCCAGTACTTC. The J gene is TRBJ2-5, the V gene TRBV12-3 or TRBV12-4; TRBD2 is a possible D gene (6 bases). The CDR3 spans 13 residues. V was cut by 3 bases and J by 5 bases, with 10 bases left in between.

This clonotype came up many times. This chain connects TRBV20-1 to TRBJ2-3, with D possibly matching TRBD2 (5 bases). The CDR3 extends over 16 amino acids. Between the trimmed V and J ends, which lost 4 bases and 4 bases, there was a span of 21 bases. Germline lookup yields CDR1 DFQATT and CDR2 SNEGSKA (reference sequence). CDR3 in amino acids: CSANGLPSGIADTQYF. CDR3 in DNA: TGCAGTGCTAACGGACTGCCCAGCGGAATCGCAGATACGCAGTATTTT.

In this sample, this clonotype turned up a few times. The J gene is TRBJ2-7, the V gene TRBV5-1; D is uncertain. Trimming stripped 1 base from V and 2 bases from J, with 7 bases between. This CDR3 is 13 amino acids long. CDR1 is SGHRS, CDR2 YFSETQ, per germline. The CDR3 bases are TGCGCCAGCAGCTTGAACCAGGCCTACGAGCAGTACTTC. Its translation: CASSLNQAYEQYF. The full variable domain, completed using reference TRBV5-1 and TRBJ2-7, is KAGVTQTPRYLIKTRGQQVTLSCSPISGHRSVSWYQQTPGQGLQFLFEYFSETQRNKGNFPGRFSGRQFSNSRSEMNVSTLELGDSALYLCASSLNQAYEQYFGPGTRLTVT.

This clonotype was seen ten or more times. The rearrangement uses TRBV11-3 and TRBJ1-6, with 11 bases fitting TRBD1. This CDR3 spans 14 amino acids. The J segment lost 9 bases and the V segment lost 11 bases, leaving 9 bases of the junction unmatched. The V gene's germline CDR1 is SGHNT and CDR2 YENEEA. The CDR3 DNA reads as TGTGCCTCCTGGACAGGGGGCGTGGGTTCACCCCTCCACTTT. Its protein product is CASWTGGVGSPLHF. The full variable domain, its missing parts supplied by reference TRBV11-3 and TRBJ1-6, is EAGVVQSPRYKIIEKKQPVAFWCNPISGHNTLYWYLQNLGQGPELLIRYENEEAVDDSQLPKDRFSAERLKGVDSTLKIQPAELGDSAVYLCASWTGGVGSPLHFGNGTRLTVT.

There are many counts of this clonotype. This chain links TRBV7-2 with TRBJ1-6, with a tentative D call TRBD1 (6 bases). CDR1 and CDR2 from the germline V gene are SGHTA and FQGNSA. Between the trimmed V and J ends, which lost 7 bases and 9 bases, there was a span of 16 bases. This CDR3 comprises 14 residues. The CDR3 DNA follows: TGTGCCAGCATCGAAGGGGGTTCGGGTTCACCCCTCCACTTT. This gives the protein CASIEGGSGSPLHF.

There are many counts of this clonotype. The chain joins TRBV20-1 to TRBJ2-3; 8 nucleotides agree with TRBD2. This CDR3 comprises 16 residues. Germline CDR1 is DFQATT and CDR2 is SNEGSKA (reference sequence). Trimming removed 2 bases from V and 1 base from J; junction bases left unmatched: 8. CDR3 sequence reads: CSARRGAGARTDTQYF. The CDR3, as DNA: TGCAGTGCTAGAAGGGGAGCGGGGGCCCGCACAGATACGCAGTATTTT.

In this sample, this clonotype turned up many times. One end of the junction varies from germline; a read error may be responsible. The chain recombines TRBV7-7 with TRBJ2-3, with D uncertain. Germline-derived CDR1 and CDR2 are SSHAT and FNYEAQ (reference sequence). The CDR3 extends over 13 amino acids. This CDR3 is CASSLDYEDTQYF. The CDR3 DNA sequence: TGTGCTAGCAGCTTAGATTATGAGGATACGCAGTATTTT.

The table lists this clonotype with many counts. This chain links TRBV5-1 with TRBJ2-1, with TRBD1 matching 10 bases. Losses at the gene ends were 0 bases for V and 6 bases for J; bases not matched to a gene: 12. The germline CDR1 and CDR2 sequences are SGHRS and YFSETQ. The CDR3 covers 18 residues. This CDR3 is CASSLVGTGVGLGNEQFF. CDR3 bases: TGCGCCAGCAGCTTGGTGGGGACAGGGGTGGGTCTTGGCAATGAGCAGTTCTTC.

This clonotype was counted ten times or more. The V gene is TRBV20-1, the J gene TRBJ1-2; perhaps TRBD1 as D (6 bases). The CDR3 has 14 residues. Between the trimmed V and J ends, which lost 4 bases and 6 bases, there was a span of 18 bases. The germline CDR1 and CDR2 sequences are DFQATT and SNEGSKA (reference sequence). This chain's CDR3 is CSAKVARGVHGYTF. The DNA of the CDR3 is TGCAGTGCTAAGGTCGCCAGGGGAGTCCATGGCTACACCTTC.

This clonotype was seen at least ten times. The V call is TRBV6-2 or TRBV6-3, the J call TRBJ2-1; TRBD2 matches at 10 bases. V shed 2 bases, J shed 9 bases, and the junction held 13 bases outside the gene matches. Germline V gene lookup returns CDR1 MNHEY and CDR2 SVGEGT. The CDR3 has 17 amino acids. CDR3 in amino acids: CASSYDSGLAARREQFF. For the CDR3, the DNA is TGTGCCAGCAGTTACGATTCCGGACTAGCGGCCCGCCGTGAGCAGTTCTTC.

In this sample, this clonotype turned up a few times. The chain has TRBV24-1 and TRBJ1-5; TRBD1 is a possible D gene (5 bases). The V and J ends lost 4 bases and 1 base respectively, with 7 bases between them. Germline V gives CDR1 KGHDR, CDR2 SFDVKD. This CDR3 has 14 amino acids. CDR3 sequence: CATSDPGSNQPQHF. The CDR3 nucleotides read TGTGCCACCAGTGACCCAGGGAGCAATCAGCCCCAGCATTTT.

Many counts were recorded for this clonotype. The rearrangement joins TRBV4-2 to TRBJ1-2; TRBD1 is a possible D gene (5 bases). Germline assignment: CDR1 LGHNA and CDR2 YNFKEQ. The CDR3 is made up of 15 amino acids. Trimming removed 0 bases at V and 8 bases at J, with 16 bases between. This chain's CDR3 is CASSQESSGRGGYTF. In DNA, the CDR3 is TGTGCCAGCAGCCAAGAATCATCGGGGCGCGGCGGCTACACCTTC.

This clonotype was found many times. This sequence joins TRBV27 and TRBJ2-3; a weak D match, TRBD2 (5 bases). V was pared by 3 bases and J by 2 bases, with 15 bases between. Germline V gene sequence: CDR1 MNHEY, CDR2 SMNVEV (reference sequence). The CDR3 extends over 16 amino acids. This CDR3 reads CASSFGGRSDTDTQYF. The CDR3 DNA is TGTGCCAGCAGTTTTGGAGGCAGATCCGACACAGATACGCAGTATTTT.